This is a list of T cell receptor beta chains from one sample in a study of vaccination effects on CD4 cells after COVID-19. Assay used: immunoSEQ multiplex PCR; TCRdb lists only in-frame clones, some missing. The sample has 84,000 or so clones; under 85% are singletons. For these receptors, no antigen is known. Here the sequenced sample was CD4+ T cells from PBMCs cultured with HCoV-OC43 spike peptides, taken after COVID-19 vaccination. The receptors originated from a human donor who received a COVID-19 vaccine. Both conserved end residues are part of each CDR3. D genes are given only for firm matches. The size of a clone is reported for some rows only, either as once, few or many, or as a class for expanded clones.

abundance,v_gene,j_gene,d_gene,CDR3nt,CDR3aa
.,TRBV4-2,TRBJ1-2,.,TGTGCCAGCAGCCAAGTTCTTGCTTTCGGGCAGGGGTTTGGCTACACCTTC,CASSQVLAFGQGFGYTF
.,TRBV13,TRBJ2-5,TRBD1,TGTGCCAGCAGCTCACCCGGGACAGGGGTAAAGACCCAGTACTTC,CASSSPGTGVKTQYF
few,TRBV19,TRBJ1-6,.,TGTGCCAGTAGTGACCAGGGTAGGAATTCACCCCTCCACTTT,CASSDQGRNSPLHF
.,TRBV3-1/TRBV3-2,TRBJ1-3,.,TGTGCCAGCAGCCCATCCAAGGGGCTTTACGCTGGAAACACCATATATTTT,CASSPSKGLYAGNTIYF
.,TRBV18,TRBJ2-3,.,TGTGCCAGCTCACCCCAGCGTAGCACAGATACGCAGTATTTT,CASSPQRSTDTQYF
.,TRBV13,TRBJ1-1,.,TGTGCCAGCAGCTTAAGGACAGTCCCCACTGAAGCTTTCTTT,CASSLRTVPTEAFF
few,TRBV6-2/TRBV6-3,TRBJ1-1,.,TGTGCCAGCAGTAAGCCGACAGTGAACACTGAAGCTTTCTTT,CASSKPTVNTEAFF
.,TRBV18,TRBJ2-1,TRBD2,TGTGCCAGCTCACGAGCCCTAGCGGGGGGGCCGGACAATGAGCAGTTCTTC,CASSRALAGGPDNEQFF
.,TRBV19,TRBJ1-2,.,TGTGCCAGTAGTACTACAGACGTAGTTGCTAACTATGGCTACACCTTC,CASSTTDVVANYGYTF
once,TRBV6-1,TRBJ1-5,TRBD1,TGTGCCAGCAGTGGCCTACGACAGGGTGGCAATCAGCCCCAGCATTTT,CASSGLRQGGNQPQHF
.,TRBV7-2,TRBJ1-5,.,TGTGCCAGCAGCTTCGACCGGAATCAGCCCCAGCATTTT,CASSFDRNQPQHF
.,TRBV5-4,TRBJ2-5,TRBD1,TGTGCCAGCAGCACCGGGACAGGGGGCAGAAACCAAGAGACCCAGTACTTC,CASSTGTGGRNQETQYF
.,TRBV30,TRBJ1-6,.,TGTGCCTGGACCTTAACCCCGACAGCTACCAATTCACCCCTCCACTTT,CAWTLTPTATNSPLHF
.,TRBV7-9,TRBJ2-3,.,TGTGCCAGCAGCCCCTTCGCGGGGCGCACAGATACGCAGTATTTT,CASSPFAGRTDTQYF
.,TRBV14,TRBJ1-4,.,TGTGCCAGCAGCCGGGCCTCGGGGGGGATCGAAAAACTGTTTTTT,CASSRASGGIEKLFF
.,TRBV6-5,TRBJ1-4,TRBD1,TGTGCCAGCAGGGCAGGGGGTGGGGAAAAACTGTTTTTT,CASRAGGGEKLFF
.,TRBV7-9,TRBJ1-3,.,TGTGCCAGCAGCTTATGGTTCCGGGACTCTGGAAACACCATATATTTT,CASSLWFRDSGNTIYF
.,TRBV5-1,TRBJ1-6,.,TGCGCCAGCAGCGCGTTCGAACAGGATAATTCACCCCTCCACTTT,CASSAFEQDNSPLHF
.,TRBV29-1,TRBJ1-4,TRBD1,TGCAGCGTCCTCCGGACAGGAGGGAATGAAAAACTGTTTTTT,CSVLRTGGNEKLFF
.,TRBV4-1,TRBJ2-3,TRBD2,TGCGCCAGCAAACTCGAGCGGGAGGGAATAGATACGCAGTATTTT,CASKLEREGIDTQYF
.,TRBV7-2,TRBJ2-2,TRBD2,TGTGCCAGCAGCTTGCTACTAGCGGGGGGGGCCGGGGAGCTGTTTTTT,CASSLLLAGGAGELFF
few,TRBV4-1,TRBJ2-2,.,TGCGCCAGCAGCCAAGGAGGTGCAGGGCACCTGAACACCGGGGAGCTGTTTTTT,CASSQGGAGHLNTGELFF
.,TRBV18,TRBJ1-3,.,TGTGCCAGCTCACCACCGACCGGGGCCTACTCTGGAAACACCATATATTTT,CASSPPTGAYSGNTIYF
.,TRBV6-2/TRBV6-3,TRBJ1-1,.,TGTGCCAGCAGTTACCGGATAATGAACACTGAAGCTTTCTTT,CASSYRIMNTEAFF
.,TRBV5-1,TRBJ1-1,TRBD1,TGCGCCAGCAGCTTAACAGGGGTGAGGAGCACTGAAGCTTTCTTT,CASSLTGVRSTEAFF
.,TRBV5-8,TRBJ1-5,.,TGTGCCAGCAGGTTGATCTCGGGTGTCCAGCCCCAGCATTTT,CASRLISGVQPQHF